Following are 30 T cell receptor beta chains from one sample sequenced in a study of patients and donors after allogeneic stem cell transplantation. MiXCR, run by TCRdb on the RT-PCR reads, gives a single entry per CDR3 protein. This sample has around 200,000 distinct CDR3 sequences; 38% occur once, and the top ten carry under 14%. Sequencing was performed on blood, either unsorted or a sorted T cell fraction (not recorded which). The receptors were sampled from a human donor who was either an allogeneic HSCT recipient or a stem cell or donor lymphocyte infusion donor (not recorded which). It is not recorded whose cells these are; they may come from a transplant donor.

The J gene is TRBJ2-3, the V gene TRBV7-3; TRBD2 aligns across 8 bases. The CDR3 contains 16 residues. The junction had 11 bases not matched to a gene; V was cut back by 5 bases and J by 4 bases. Per germline, CDR1 SGHTA and CDR2 FQGTGA. The CDR3 reads CASSLPSGGGPDTQYF. CDR3 DNA: TGTGCCAGCAGCCTACCAAGCGGGGGAGGACCAGATACGCAGTATTTT.

This clonotype turned up a few times. J is TRBJ1-1 and V is TRBV5-1, with D perhaps matching TRBD1 (5 bases). Germline-derived CDR1 and CDR2 are SGHRS and YFSETQ. The CDR3 totals 14 residues. Deletions cut 2 bases from V and 5 bases from J, with 13 bases between. CDR3 coding DNA: TGCGCCAGCAGCTTTGGGACCAGTGGGACTGAAGCTTTCTTT. Translation: CASSFGTSGTEAFF. The full variable domain, in which reference TRBV5-1 and TRBJ1-1 provide the parts outside the CDR3, is KAGVTQTPRYLIKTRGQQVTLSCSPISGHRSVSWYQQTPGQGLQFLFEYFSETQRNKGNFPGRFSGRQFSNSRSEMNVSTLELGDSALYLCASSFGTSGTEAFFGQGTRLTVV.

The V gene is TRBV7-8, the J gene TRBJ1-2; D is uncertain. V was pared by 0 bases and J by 2 bases, with 13 bases between. The CDR3 covers 16 residues. CDR1 is SGHVS and CDR2 is FQNEAQ in the germline V gene. The CDR3 DNA reads TGTGCCAGCAGCTTAGCCGGTGGAGGACTCAACTATGGCTACACCTTC. Protein product: CASSLAGGGLNYGYTF.

This clonotype has more than one count but fewer than ten. The chain carries TRBV5-1 and TRBJ1-1; D remains unclear. The CDR3 totals 13 residues. V was clipped by 4 bases and J by 7 bases, with 14 bases between them. Germline V lookup: CDR1 SGHRS, CDR2 YFSETQ. CDR3 in DNA: TGCGCCAGCAGCATTGGTGGGCAGGTTGAAGCTTTCTTT. It yields the protein CASSIGGQVEAFF.

A note on this clonotype: Being one base from a much bigger clone, this may be a read error. V gene TRBV2 combines with J gene TRBJ2-3; D is undetermined. Germline V CDR1 and CDR2: SNHLY, FYNNEI. Trimming pared 7 bases from V and 2 bases from J, leaving 16 bases between. The CDR3 loop spans 15 amino acids. This chain's CDR3 is CASITQRPITDTQYF. In DNA, the CDR3 is TGTGCCAGCATTACCCAGCGCCCAATCACAGATACGCAGTATTTT.

Only a few counts were recorded for this clonotype. This chain links TRBV28 with TRBJ1-5; D not certain. V dropped 5 bases and J dropped 0 bases, with 14 bases sitting between them. Germline loops: CDR1 MDHEN, CDR2 SYDVKM. The CDR3 contains 16 residues. The CDR3 loop reads CASSPRTSYSNQPQHF. The CDR3 region has the DNA TGTGCCAGCAGTCCGAGGACGTCATATAGCAATCAGCCCCAGCATTTT.

The chain uses TRBV20-1 and TRBJ2-7, with D hard to call. The germline V gene has CDR1 DFQATT and CDR2 SNEGSKA (reference sequence). Trimming shortened V by 0 bases and J by 4 bases, and 7 bases separated the two germline ends. CDR3 length equals 12 residues. The CDR3: CSARDWVYEQYF. In DNA form, the CDR3 reads TGCAGTGCTAGAGATTGGGTGTACGAGCAGTACTTC.

The V call is TRBV20-1, the J call TRBJ2-7; tentative D call: TRBD2 (6 bases). Looked up from germline, CDR1 is DFQATT and CDR2 is SNEGSKA (reference sequence). Trimming removed 0 bases from V and 3 bases from J, with 15 bases in between. The CDR3 runs to 15 residues. The CDR3: CSARDPRGGGYEQYF. The DNA of the CDR3 is TGCAGTGCTAGAGATCCGCGGGGAGGAGGCTACGAGCAGTACTTC.

This clonotype has a single count. DNA for the CDR3: TGTGCCAGCTCAGGGTTCGCCGAGGAAAACATTCAGTACTTC. This translates into CASSGFAEENIQYF. The V gene is TRBV7-6, the J gene TRBJ2-4, with a weak D call TRBD1 (5 bases). With 8 bases removed from V and 5 bases from J, the gap between germline ends came to 16 bases. Germline values: CDR1 SGHVS, CDR2 FNYEAQ. This CDR3 region has 14 residues.

J is TRBJ2-3 and V is TRBV7-6, with a possible D match to TRBD2 (6 bases). V lost 4 bases and J lost 2, with 16 bases in between. This CDR3 is 16 amino acids long. Germline CDR1 reads SGHVS; CDR2 reads FNYEAQ. CDR3 region: CASSSRYSGLTDTQYF. The CDR3 DNA is TGTGCCAGCAGCTCTAGGTATAGCGGCCTCACAGATACGCAGTATTTT.

The CDR3 DNA follows: TGCGCCAGCAGCCAAGATCTTTCCAGCATGAACACTGAAGCTTTCTTT. It is translated as CASSQDLSSMNTEAFF. The chain couples TRBV4-1 to TRBJ1-1; D ambiguous. The CDR3 runs to 16 residues. V was clipped by 0 bases and J by 0 bases, with 11 bases between them. Germline CDR1 and CDR2: MGHRA and YSYEKL.

This rearrangement joins TRBV18 to TRBJ1-1; D gene uncertain. The CDR3 is made up of 14 amino acids. CDR1 and CDR2 from the germline V gene are KGHSH and LQKENI. V dropped 4 bases and J dropped 1 base, with 10 bases sitting between them. CDR3 in DNA: TGTGCCAGCTCACTGGCCGGGAAGAACACTGAAGCTTTCTTT. Residues: CASSLAGKNTEAFF.

The rearrangement joins TRBV4-3 to TRBJ2-2; D unresolved. Trimming cost V 4 bases and J 1 base, with 13 bases left between them. The CDR3 is 16 amino acids. From germline, CDR1 is LGHNA and CDR2 YSLEER. The CDR3 region has the DNA TGCGCCAGCAGCCCCCATGGAAGTGGGAACACCGGGGAGCTGTTTTTT. Its protein product is CASSPHGSGNTGELFF.

The chain recombines TRBV11-3 with TRBJ1-1; TRBD1 is a possible D gene (5 bases). CDR1 and CDR2 (germline): SGHNT, YENEEA. There are 14 residues in the CDR3. With 7 bases removed from V and 1 base from J, the gap between germline ends came to 13 bases. The CDR3 protein is CASTLGLPNTEAFF. Written as DNA, the CDR3 is TGTGCCAGCACCCTGGGACTCCCGAACACTGAAGCTTTCTTT.

In its sample, this clonotype was seen a few times. The chain uses TRBV12-3 or TRBV12-4 and TRBJ2-7; a possible D gene is TRBD1 (6 bases). The CDR3 runs 12 residues. Between the trimmed V and J ends, which lost 5 bases and 4 bases, there was a span of 9 bases. CDR3 sequence (DNA): TGTGCCAGCAGTGCACAGGGTTACGAGCAGTACTTC. Translating it yields CASSAQGYEQYF.

The chain combines TRBV7-2 with TRBJ2-6; perhaps TRBD1 as D (5 bases). Germline CDR1 SGHTA, CDR2 FQGNSA. The length of the CDR3 is 17 residues. Trimming took off 5 bases at V and 0 bases at J, with 14 bases between the two ends. CDR3 loop: CASSASDRTSGANVLTF. Written as DNA, the CDR3 is TGTGCCAGCAGCGCCTCAGACAGAACCTCTGGGGCCAACGTCCTGACTTTC.

The rearrangement uses TRBV18 and TRBJ1-2, with a weak D call TRBD1 (5 bases). In germline, CDR1 is KGHSH, CDR2 LQKENI. V was pared by 4 bases and J by 8 bases, with 11 bases between. This CDR3 spans 12 amino acids. In DNA, the CDR3 is TGTGCCAGCTCACGGGGGATGCTGGGCTACACCTTC. It encodes CASSRGMLGYTF.

This clonotype has only a few counts. This chain connects TRBV10-3 to TRBJ1-2; 10 positions agree with TRBD1. The CDR3 runs to 14 residues. The germline V gene encodes CDR1 ENHRY and CDR2 SYGVKD. J gave up 5 bases and V 6 bases, and 6 bases lay outside the gene matches. The CDR3 DNA reads TGTGCCATCAGGAGGACAGGGGGAGGATATGGCTACACCTTC. It yields the protein CAIRRTGGGYGYTF.

The V and J genes are TRBV6-6 and TRBJ1-2; 8 bases agree with TRBD1. The trim removed 0 bases at V and 6 bases at J, leaving 6 bases unmatched. The germline CDR1 and CDR2 sequences are MNHNY and SVGAGI (reference sequence). The CDR3 extends over 15 amino acids. CDR3 in amino acids: CASSYSTGDRDGYTF. The CDR3 DNA is TGTGCCAGCAGTTACTCGACAGGGGATAGGGATGGCTACACCTTC.

In this sample, this clonotype turned up a few times. The CDR3 loop is CASSHLDGYSPLHF. In DNA, the CDR3 is TGTGCCAGCAGCCACCTGGACGGTTATTCACCCCTCCACTTT. J is TRBJ1-6 and V is TRBV3-1; D gene ambiguous. V lost 3 bases to trimming and J lost 8 bases, with 11 bases between them. The CDR3 extends over 14 amino acids. The V gene's germline CDR1 is LGHDT and CDR2 YNNKEL (reference sequence). Using reference TRBV3-1 and TRBJ1-6 for the parts outside the CDR3, the full variable domain is DTAVSQTPKYLVTQMGNDKSIKCEQNLGHDTMYWYKQDSKKFLKIMFSYNNKELIINETVPNRFSPKSPDKAHLNLHINSLELGDSAVYFCASSHLDGYSPLHFGNGTRLTVT.

This clonotype was observed a handful of times. This chain connects TRBV7-2 to TRBJ1-5; D uncertain. This CDR3 comprises 14 residues. V shed 1 base and J shed 6 bases, with 10 bases lying between them. Germline V gene lookup returns CDR1 SGHTA and CDR2 FQGNSA. The CDR3 sequence is CASSLDGKAQPQHF. The CDR3 DNA sequence: TGTGCCAGCAGCTTAGATGGAAAGGCTCAGCCCCAGCATTTT. Full variable domain (outside the CDR3, taken from reference TRBV7-2 and TRBJ1-5): GAGVSQSPSNKVTEKGKDVELRCDPISGHTALYWYRQSLGQGLEFLIYFQGNSAPDKSGLPSDRFSAERTGGSVSTLTIQRTQQEDSAVYLCASSLDGKAQPQHFGDGTRLSIL.

This clonotype was picked up a small number of times. This chain joins TRBV12-3 or TRBV12-4 and TRBJ1-1, with unresolved D. Trimming took 3 bases from V and 6 from J, leaving 11 bases between them. This CDR3 has 13 residues. The CDR3 DNA is TGTGCCAGCAGTTTCTCTTCCGGGCCTGAAGCTTTCTTT. Residues: CASSFSSGPEAFF.

The chain uses TRBV10-3 and TRBJ1-2; D might be TRBD1 (6 bases). The CDR3 length is 13 residues. From germline, CDR1 is ENHRY and CDR2 SYGVKD. V lost 2 bases and J lost 3, with 7 bases in between. This CDR3 reads CAISEGGYYGYTF. In nucleotides, the CDR3 is TGTGCCATCAGTGAGGGGGGCTACTATGGCTACACCTTC.

This clonotype turned up a few times. This chain links TRBV4-1 with TRBJ1-2; D might be TRBD1 (5 bases). Per germline, CDR1 MGHRA and CDR2 YSYEKL. There are 17 residues in the CDR3. V lost 0 bases to trimming and J lost 4 bases, with 18 bases between them. The CDR3: CASSQEEGAGQGYGYTF. CDR3 sequence (DNA): TGCGCCAGCAGCCAAGAAGAAGGGGCGGGGCAGGGCTATGGCTACACCTTC.

The CDR3 nucleotides are TGTGCCACCAGCAGAGATGGGGGACTTCAAGAGACCCAGTACTTC. Amino acids: CATSRDGGLQETQYF. The rearrangement joins TRBV15 to TRBJ2-5; possibly TRBD2 for D (6 bases). Deletions cut 0 bases from V and 2 bases from J, with 10 bases between. There are 15 residues in the CDR3. CDR1 is LNHNV, CDR2 YYDKDF, per germline (reference sequence).

The chain employs TRBV28 and TRBJ1-3; D is undetermined. V lost 3 bases and J 7 bases, leaving 4 bases between the germline ends. CDR1 MDHEN and CDR2 SYDVKM come from the germline V gene. There are 11 residues in the CDR3. CDR3 residues: CASSFRNTIYF. The CDR3 nucleotides read TGTGCCAGCAGTTTCCGGAACACCATATATTTT.

Remarks on this clonotype: Since a much larger clone is just one base distant, this may be a read error. The rearrangement uses TRBV7-9 and TRBJ2-3, with D tentatively TRBD2 (5 bases). CDR3 length: 15 residues. Looked up from germline, CDR1 is SEHNR and CDR2 is FQNEAQ (reference sequence). V gave up 1 base and J gave up 2 bases, with 10 bases separating them. The CDR3 DNA reads TGTGCCAGCAGCTTAGGTCCAGCGGTCACAGATACGCAGTATTTT. This sequence encodes CASSLGPAVTDTQYF.

V is TRBV7-2 and J is TRBJ2-3, with 10 nucleotides matching TRBD2. The V and J ends lost 5 bases and 5 bases, in that order; junction bases with no gene match: 7. The length of the CDR3 is 15 residues. Germline CDR1 reads SGHTA; CDR2 reads FQGNSA. Here the CDR3 reads CASSPSGGAQDTQYF. The DNA of the CDR3 is TGTGCCAGCAGCCCTAGCGGGGGAGCCCAAGATACGCAGTATTTT.

This chain joins TRBV3-1 and TRBJ2-5; D is perhaps TRBD2 (7 bases). Germline V lookup: CDR1 LGHDT, CDR2 YNNKEL (reference sequence). The CDR3 runs to 15 residues. Trimming removed 4 bases from V and 10 bases from J, with 22 bases in between. The CDR3 is CASSPPGGLSRDQYF. DNA for the CDR3: TGTGCCAGCAGCCCCCCCGGGGGGCTTTCAAGAGACCAGTACTTC.

About this clonotype itself: One end of the junction fails to match germline, which may point to a read error. The chain combines TRBV12-3 or TRBV12-4 with TRBJ1-1; D is unclear. CDR3 length: 13 residues. This chain's CDR3 is CASSPGMNPEAFF. The CDR3 DNA reads TGTGCCAGCAGCCCGGGGATGAACCCTGAAGCTTTCTTT.